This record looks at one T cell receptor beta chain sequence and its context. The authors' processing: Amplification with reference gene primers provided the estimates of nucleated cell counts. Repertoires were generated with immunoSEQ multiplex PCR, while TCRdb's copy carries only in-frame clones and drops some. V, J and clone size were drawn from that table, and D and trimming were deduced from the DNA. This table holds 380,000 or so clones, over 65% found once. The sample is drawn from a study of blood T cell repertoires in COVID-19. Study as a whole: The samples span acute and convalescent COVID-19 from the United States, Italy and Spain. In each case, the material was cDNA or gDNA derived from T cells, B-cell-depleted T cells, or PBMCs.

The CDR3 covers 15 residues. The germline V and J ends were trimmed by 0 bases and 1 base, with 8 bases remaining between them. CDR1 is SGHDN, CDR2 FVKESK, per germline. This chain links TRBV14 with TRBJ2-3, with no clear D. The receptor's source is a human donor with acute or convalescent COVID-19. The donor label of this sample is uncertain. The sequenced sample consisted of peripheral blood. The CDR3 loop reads CASSQDYVGTDTQYF. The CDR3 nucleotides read TGTGCCAGCAGCCAAGATTATGTTGGCACAGATACGCAGTATTTT. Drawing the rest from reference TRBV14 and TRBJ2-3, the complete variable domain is EAGVTQFPSHSVIEKGQTVTLRCDPISGHDNLYWYRRVMGKEIKFLLHFVKESKQDESGMPNNRFLAERTGGTYSTLKVQPAELEDSGVYFCASSQDYVGTDTQYFGPGTRLTVL.